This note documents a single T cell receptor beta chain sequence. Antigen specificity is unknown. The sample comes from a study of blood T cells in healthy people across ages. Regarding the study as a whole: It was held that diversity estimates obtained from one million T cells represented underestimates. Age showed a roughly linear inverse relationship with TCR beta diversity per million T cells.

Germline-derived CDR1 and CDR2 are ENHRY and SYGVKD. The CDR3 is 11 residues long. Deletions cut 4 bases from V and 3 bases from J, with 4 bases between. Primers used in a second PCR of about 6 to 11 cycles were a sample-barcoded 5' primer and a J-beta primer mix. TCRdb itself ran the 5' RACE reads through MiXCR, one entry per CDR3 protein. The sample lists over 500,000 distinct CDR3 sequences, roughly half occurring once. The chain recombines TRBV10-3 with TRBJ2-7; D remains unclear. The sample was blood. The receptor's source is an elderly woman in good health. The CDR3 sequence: CAISGNYEQYF. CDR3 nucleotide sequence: TGTGCCATCAGTGGGAACTACGAGCAGTACTTC.